In its sample, the clone carrying this TCR beta chain was seen many times. What it binds is unknown. This specimen comes from a study of T cell repertoires in cytomegalovirus infection. The wider study: Shared public TCR beta signatures pointed to both CMV infection and a matching HLA type.

CDR1 and CDR2 (germline): SGHTA, FQGNSA. V lost 2 bases and J lost 7, with 15 bases in between. The CDR3 totals 15 residues. Study findings and constraints: CMV-specific TCR beta clonotypes restricted by HLA-C dominated the ex vivo response.

TCRdb processed the reads anew with MiXCR; each CDR3 protein has one entry. The data hold around 330,000 distinct CDR3 sequences, with roughly a sixth observed a single time. The receptor's source is a human donor in good health (CMV status not recorded). Some clones in this sample may be carry-over from other donors' samples. This rearrangement joins TRBV7-2 to TRBJ2-1; D might be TRBD1 or TRBD2, each matching 5 bases. Sequencing used PBMCs. CDR3 nucleotides: TGTGCCAGCAGCTTAACGGTCGGGGCCGGAAATGAGCAGTTCTTC. Amino acids: CASSLTVGAGNEQFF.